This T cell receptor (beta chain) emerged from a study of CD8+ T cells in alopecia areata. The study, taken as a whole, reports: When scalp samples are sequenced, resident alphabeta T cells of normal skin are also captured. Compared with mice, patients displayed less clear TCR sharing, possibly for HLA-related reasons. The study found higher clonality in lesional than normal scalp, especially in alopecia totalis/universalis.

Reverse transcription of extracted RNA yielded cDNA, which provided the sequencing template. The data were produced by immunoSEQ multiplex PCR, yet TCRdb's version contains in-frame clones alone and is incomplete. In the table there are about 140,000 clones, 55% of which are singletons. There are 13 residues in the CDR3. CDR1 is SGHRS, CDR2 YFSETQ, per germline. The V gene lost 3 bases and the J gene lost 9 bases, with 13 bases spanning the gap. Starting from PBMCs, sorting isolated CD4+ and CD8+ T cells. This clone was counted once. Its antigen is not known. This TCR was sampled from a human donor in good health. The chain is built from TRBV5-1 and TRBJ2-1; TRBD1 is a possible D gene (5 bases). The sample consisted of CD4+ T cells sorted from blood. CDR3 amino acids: CASSWGPLSEQFF. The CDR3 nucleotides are TGCGCCAGCAGCTGGGGCCCCCTCAGTGAGCAGTTCTTC.